This T cell receptor (beta chain) was recovered during a study of PD-1 blockade in classical Hodgkin lymphoma. Sequencing was performed with immunoSEQ multiplex PCR; in TCRdb, only in-frame clones are kept and a portion is missing. The table lists 45,000 to 60,000 clones, 80% of them singletons. Described time point: cycle 4 day 1 (C4D1), after more than five weeks of nivolumab. In every patient, relapse followed autologous stem cell transplantation, while exposure to brentuximab vedotin differed. Reported best responses ranged across complete response, partial response or progressive disease. Germline V gives CDR1 MDHEN, CDR2 SYDVKM. This CDR3 spans 17 amino acids. V dropped 1 base and J dropped 1 base, with 15 bases sitting between them. To note about this clone: What it binds is unknown.

Study-level points and caveats: Baseline TCR diversity was reportedly lower in newly diagnosed patients than healthy donors. Diversity in CD4+ TCRs, unlike that measured in CD8+ TCRs, had risen significantly by C4D1. Baseline diversity was lower in partial responders and progressors than complete responders.

The material was peripheral blood mononuclear cells (PBMCs), obtained before the fourth cycle of nivolumab. J is TRBJ2-3 and V is TRBV28; no clear D gene. The source of this sequence is a human donor with classical Hodgkin lymphoma. CDR3 region: CASSLYKTQLRTDTQYF. Written as DNA, the CDR3 is TGTGCCAGCAGTTTATACAAGACCCAACTGCGCACAGATACGCAGTATTTT.